This TCR beta chain stems from a study of cytomegalovirus exposure and HLA in healthy donors. Study-wide results and limits: Equally common other TCR beta chains were less clonally expanded than HLA-associated ones, a later analysis found. The authors enumerated over 150 TCR beta chains as linked to cytomegalovirus. In an earlier analysis, about 87% or about 30%: the productive usage of most TCR beta V segments. The study carried out a later analysis of TCR beta sequences. It associated some 17,000 of them with specific HLA alleles at a false discovery rate of 0.05.

Use of 60 Vbeta and 13 Jbeta primers characterized the PCR. Assay: immunoSEQ multiplex PCR; the TCRdb copy retains only in-frame clones and omits some. The table has tens of thousands of clones, roughly 82% seen once. A note on this clone: Antigen unknown.

With 1 base removed from V and 7 bases from J, the gap between germline ends came to 16 bases. This CDR3 is 15 amino acids long. From germline, CDR1 is SNHLY and CDR2 FYNNEI. Input material: PBMCs. The V call is TRBV2, the J call TRBJ1-1; D call uncertain. This sequence was found in a man in his late teens or twenties in good health and CMV-seronegative. Here the CDR3 reads CASSEGSVVPGEAFF. CDR3 nucleotides: TGTGCCAGCAGTGAAGGTTCGGTAGTCCCCGGTGAAGCTTTCTTT.